The 28 T cell receptor beta chains presented below share a single source sample, sequenced in a study of CD8 T cells in ankylosing spondylitis. A single record per CDR3 protein comes from TCRdb applying MiXCR to the 5' RACE reads. This table has 150,000 to 200,000 distinct CDR3 sequences, around 8.9% appearing once. The material sequenced was blood, either unsorted or a sorted T cell fraction (not recorded which). The receptors come from a female donor with ankylosing spondylitis or in good health (not recorded which).

V and J are TRBV20-1 and TRBJ2-7; D possibly uses TRBD1 or TRBD2 (6 bases each). In germline, CDR1 is DFQATT, CDR2 SNEGSKA (reference sequence). Trimming pared 3 bases from V and 3 bases from J, leaving 12 bases between. The CDR3 consists of 13 residues. The chain's CDR3 is CSASPGGLYEQYF. DNA for the CDR3: TGCAGTGCTAGCCCCGGGGGCCTCTACGAGCAGTACTTC.

In the case of this clonotype: The germline gene is not matched at one end of the junction; a read error may be the cause. The rearrangement joins TRBV15 to TRBJ2-1; 9 nucleotides match TRBD2. This CDR3 is built from 15 residues. Germline V CDR1 and CDR2: LNHNV, YYDKDF (reference sequence). The CDR3 DNA follows: TGTGCCACCAGCGGAGCGGGGGGATCCTACATTGAGCAGTTCTTC. This gives the protein CATSGAGGSYIEQFF.

About this clonotype itself: The missing conserved phenylalanine or tryptophan at the end of this CDR3 makes a read error likely. The genes are TRBV9 and TRBJ2-7; TRBD1 agrees at 10 bases. The germline CDR1 and CDR2 sequences are SGDLS and YYNGEE. The CDR3 length is 14 residues. J gave up 4 bases and V 0 bases, and 1 base lay outside the gene matches. This CDR3 is CASSVGDRGYEQYL. Written as DNA, the CDR3 is TGTGCCAGCAGCGTAGGGGACAGGGGTTACGAGCAGTACCTC.

This clonotype was seen a few times. This chain links TRBV28 with TRBJ2-7, with D unresolved. This CDR3 comprises 13 residues. The V end lost 3 bases, the J end lost 0 bases, and 6 bases lay between the germline ends. The germline CDR1 and CDR2 sequences are MDHEN and SYDVKM. CDR3 nucleotide sequence: TGTGCCAGCAGTTTCTCCCTCTCCTACGAGCAGTACTTC. Translating it yields CASSFSLSYEQYF.

This clonotype was counted only a few times. The genes are TRBV29-1 and TRBJ1-1, with TRBD1 as a possible D gene (5 bases). The length of the CDR3 is 12 residues. From germline, CDR1 is SQVTM and CDR2 ANQGSEA. Trimming shortened V by 7 bases and J by 4 bases, and 13 bases separated the two germline ends. The CDR3 is CSGRGEFTEAFF. The CDR3 nucleotides read TGCAGCGGACGGGGGGAATTCACTGAAGCTTTCTTT.

The chain combines TRBV9 with TRBJ1-1, with D hard to call. This CDR3 region has 15 residues. The V gene lost 1 base and the J gene lost 0 bases, with 10 bases spanning the gap. Germline CDR1 and CDR2: SGDLS and YYNGEE. CDR3 sequence (DNA): TGTGCCAGCAGCGTATCGGGAGGGATGAACACTGAAGCTTTCTTT. Translating it yields CASSVSGGMNTEAFF. Full variable domain (rest looked up from reference TRBV9 and TRBJ1-1): DSGVTQTPKHLITATGQRVTLRCSPRSGDLSVYWYQQSLDQGLQFLIQYYNGEERAKGNILERFSAQQFPDLHSELNLSSLELGDSALYFCASSVSGGMNTEAFFGQGTRLTVV.

The V gene is TRBV6-1, the J gene TRBJ2-7; the D gene is possibly TRBD1 (6 bases). The CDR3 is made up of 14 amino acids. The ends were cut back, 0 bases at V and 2 bases at J, with 8 bases in the middle. Germline values: CDR1 MNHNS, CDR2 SASEGT. Here the CDR3 DNA reads TGTGCCAGCAGTGAAGCTGGGACAACCTACGAGCAGTACTTC. As protein: CASSEAGTTYEQYF.

This clonotype was detected only a few times. This chain connects TRBV4-3 to TRBJ2-2; a weak D match, TRBD2 (5 bases). The CDR3 covers 14 residues. With 6 bases removed from V and 8 bases from J, the gap between germline ends came to 16 bases. Per the germline V gene, CDR1 is LGHNA and CDR2 is YSLEER. For the CDR3, the DNA is TGCGCCAGCAGTTACGTGGGAGAGGCGGGGGAGCTGTTTTTT. Translated, it gives CASSYVGEAGELFF.

This clonotype was seen once. V usage is TRBV19 and J usage is TRBJ2-7, with D maybe TRBD1 (5 bases). This CDR3 has 12 amino acids. Trimming removed 7 bases from V and 0 bases from J, with 7 bases in between. Germline loops: CDR1 LNHDA, CDR2 SQIVND (reference sequence). The CDR3 bases are TGTGCCAGTACAGGGCCCTCCTACGAGCAGTACTTC. Its protein product is CASTGPSYEQYF.

The chain recombines TRBV18 with TRBJ2-7; 12 bases align to TRBD2. Looked up from germline, CDR1 is KGHSH and CDR2 is LQKENI. The V and J ends lost 3 bases and 7 bases, in that order; junction bases with no gene match: 7. This CDR3 contains 15 residues. Written as DNA, the CDR3 is TGTGCCAGCTCACCGACTAGCGGGAGTATGTGGGAGCAGTACTTC. It translates to CASSPTSGSMWEQYF.

This clonotype was seen a handful of times. The J gene is TRBJ2-2, the V gene TRBV7-9; D unclear. Per the germline V gene, CDR1 is SEHNR and CDR2 is FQNEAQ (reference sequence). The V and J ends lost 0 bases and 1 base respectively, with 9 bases between them. The CDR3 loop spans 16 amino acids. The CDR3 nucleotides read TGTGCCAGCAGCTTAGCGCTCCGACAGAACACCGGGGAGCTGTTTTTT. This encodes CASSLALRQNTGELFF.

V and J are TRBV5-4 and TRBJ2-1, with D possibly matching TRBD2 (5 bases). Looked up from germline, CDR1 is SGHNT and CDR2 is YYREEE (reference sequence). V lost 0 bases and J lost 2, with 9 bases in between. This CDR3 has 15 amino acids. This chain's CDR3 is CASSLAWEPYNEQFF. The CDR3 region has the DNA TGTGCCAGCAGCTTGGCGTGGGAGCCCTACAATGAGCAGTTCTTC.

A few counts support this clonotype. The chain employs TRBV24-1 and TRBJ1-2; D is unclear. The CDR3 consists of 11 residues. Trimming took 3 bases from V and 2 from J, leaving 0 bases between them. The V gene's germline CDR1 is KGHDR and CDR2 SFDVKD. CDR3 amino acids: CATSDNYGYTF. In nucleotides, the CDR3 is TGTGCCACCAGTGATAACTATGGCTACACCTTC.

The table lists this clonotype with a few counts. This chain links TRBV7-2 with TRBJ2-3; D remains unclear. The CDR3 sequence is 16 residues long. Looked up from germline, CDR1 is SGHTA and CDR2 is FQGNSA. Trimming removed 7 bases from V and 3 bases from J, with 20 bases in between. The DNA for the CDR3 is TGTGCCAGCATCCCCCGCGCGTCCGAGTGGACAGATACGCAGTATTTT. It specifies CASIPRASEWTDTQYF.

V and J are TRBV3-1 and TRBJ2-1; 13 nucleotides align to TRBD2. The germline V gene encodes CDR1 LGHDT and CDR2 YNNKEL (reference sequence). Trimming took 2 bases from V and 8 from J; bases not matched to a gene: 0. The CDR3 has 14 amino acids. CDR3 nucleotides: TGTGCCAGCAGCCAAACTAGCGGGAGGGATGAGCAGTTCTTC. Amino acids: CASSQTSGRDEQFF.

Worth noting for this clonotype: One end of the junction is discordant with germline, which a read error may explain. The genes are TRBV27 and TRBJ2-7; D is undetermined. The germline V gene encodes CDR1 MNHEY and CDR2 SMNVEV (reference sequence). CDR3 length: 13 residues. The CDR3 protein is CTSSRPGSYEQYF. The CDR3 nucleotides are TGTACCAGCAGCCGCCCTGGGTCCTACGAGCAGTACTTC.

The CDR3 bases are TGTGCCTGGAGTGGGGGTTACAATGAGCAGTTCTTC. It codes for CAWSGGYNEQFF. The V call is TRBV30, the J call TRBJ2-1; D not certain. The CDR3 sequence is 12 residues long. V was clipped by 1 base and J by 4 bases, with 5 bases between them. Germline-derived CDR1 and CDR2 are GTSNPN and SVGIG (reference sequence).

This chain connects TRBV13 to TRBJ2-7; D may be TRBD2 (6 bases). The CDR3 is 16 residues long. CDR1 PRHDT and CDR2 FYEKMQ come from the germline V gene (reference sequence). The V gene lost 5 bases and the J gene lost 0 bases, with 17 bases spanning the gap. CDR3 bases: TGTGCCAGCAGCACGGCCCCTGGGGAGGACTCCTACGAGCAGTACTTC. This translates into CASSTAPGEDSYEQYF. The variable domain in full, with the rest retrieved from reference TRBV13 and TRBJ2-7, is AAGVIQSPRHLIKEKRETATLKCYPIPRHDTVYWYQQGPGQDPQFLISFYEKMQSDKGSIPDRFSAQQFSDYHSELNMSSLELGDSALYFCASSTAPGEDSYEQYFGPGTRLTVT.

A few counts support this clonotype. The chain recombines TRBV25-1 with TRBJ1-1; D is unclear. The CDR3 loop spans 14 amino acids. Between the trimmed V and J ends, which lost 5 bases and 0 bases, there was a span of 10 bases. CDR1 is MGHDK and CDR2 is SYGVNS in the germline V gene. Written as DNA, the CDR3 is TGTGCCAGCAGTAATATACATATGAACACTGAAGCTTTCTTT. It translates to CASSNIHMNTEAFF. Filled out from reference TRBV25-1 and TRBJ1-1, the complete variable domain reads EADIYQTPRYLVIGTGKKITLECSQTMGHDKMYWYQQDPGMELHLIHYSYGVNSTEKGDLSSESTVSRIRTEHFPLTLESARPSHTSQYLCASSNIHMNTEAFFGQGTRLTVV.

This clonotype was seen only a few times. The chain combines TRBV6-2 or TRBV6-3 with TRBJ2-7, with TRBD2 as a possible D gene (5 bases). CDR1 is MNHEY and CDR2 is SVGEGT in the germline V gene. CDR3 length: 13 residues. V was cut by 5 bases and J by 4 bases, with 12 bases left in between. CDR3 nucleotides: TGTGCCAGCAGTAGCGGATACCCGTACGAGCAGTACTTC. Protein product: CASSSGYPYEQYF.

There are a few counts of this clonotype. The genes are TRBV9 and TRBJ1-1; D not resolved. V lost 4 bases to trimming and J lost 5 bases, with 15 bases between them. The germline CDR1 and CDR2 sequences are SGDLS and YYNGEE. This CDR3 spans 14 amino acids. CDR3 in amino acids: CASSPPGRGTEAFF. The DNA for the CDR3 is TGTGCCAGCAGCCCTCCGGGCCGCGGGACTGAAGCTTTCTTT.

This clonotype was seen ten or more times. At one boundary the junction diverges from the germline segment, which might be a read error. The chain carries TRBV7-7 and TRBJ2-1; a weak D match, TRBD1 (6 bases). This CDR3 comprises 13 residues. The germline V gene encodes CDR1 SSHAT and CDR2 FNYEAQ (reference sequence). The CDR3, as DNA: TGTGCTAGCAGCTCTCACAGGGAAGGCGAGCAGTTCTTC. Translating it yields CASSSHREGEQFF.

V usage is TRBV7-8 and J usage is TRBJ2-7; either TRBD1 or TRBD2 may supply D (5 bases each). CDR1 SGHVS and CDR2 FQNEAQ come from the germline V gene. The CDR3 covers 15 residues. With 0 bases removed from V and 4 bases from J, the gap between germline ends came to 13 bases. The CDR3 sequence: CASSLATGPGYEQYF. In nucleotides, the CDR3 is TGTGCCAGCAGCTTAGCCACGGGACCGGGGTACGAGCAGTACTTC.

V and J are TRBV6-2 or TRBV6-3 and TRBJ1-1; D is unresolved. The CDR3 consists of 17 residues. Germline CDR1 MNHEY, CDR2 SVGEGT. Trimming took 10 bases from V and 3 from J, leaving 27 bases between them. CDR3: CATSSGSRNLGHTEAFF. As DNA, the CDR3 is TGTGCCACCAGCTCCGGGAGTCGCAACCTGGGTCACACTGAAGCTTTCTTT.

This clonotype was observed at least ten times. The V and J genes are TRBV29-1 and TRBJ2-4, with 7 bases matching TRBD2. CDR3 size: 16 residues. Germline V gene sequence: CDR1 SQVTM, CDR2 ANQGSEA. With V trimmed by 4 bases and J by 1 base, 10 bases remained unmatched. CDR3 region: CSVVAGVNFAKNIQYF. The CDR3 region has the DNA TGCAGCGTTGTGGCGGGAGTGAATTTTGCCAAAAACATTCAGTACTTC.

The V call is TRBV7-7, the J call TRBJ2-3; TRBD2 might be the D (6 bases). The CDR3 loop spans 14 amino acids. The germline CDR1 and CDR2 sequences are SSHAT and FNYEAQ (reference sequence). DNA of the CDR3: TGTGCTACCTCGGAGGGGCCCTCCACAGATACGCAGTATTTT. It specifies CATSEGPSTDTQYF.

The chain links TRBV9 to TRBJ2-7, with D uncertain. This CDR3 is 15 amino acids long. In germline, CDR1 is SGDLS, CDR2 YYNGEE. The V end was cut by 0 bases, the J end by 0 bases, with 10 bases between. The CDR3 loop is CASSVGVQRSYEQYF. For the CDR3, the DNA is TGTGCCAGCAGCGTAGGGGTTCAGCGCTCCTACGAGCAGTACTTC.

This clonotype was picked up a small number of times. This chain uses TRBV12-3 or TRBV12-4 with TRBJ1-1; D gene ambiguous. The CDR3 is 12 amino acids. V was clipped by 2 bases and J by 8 bases, with 9 bases between them. CDR3 DNA: TGTGCCAGCAGTTTAACATTGGGGGAAGCTTTCTTT. It specifies CASSLTLGEAFF.